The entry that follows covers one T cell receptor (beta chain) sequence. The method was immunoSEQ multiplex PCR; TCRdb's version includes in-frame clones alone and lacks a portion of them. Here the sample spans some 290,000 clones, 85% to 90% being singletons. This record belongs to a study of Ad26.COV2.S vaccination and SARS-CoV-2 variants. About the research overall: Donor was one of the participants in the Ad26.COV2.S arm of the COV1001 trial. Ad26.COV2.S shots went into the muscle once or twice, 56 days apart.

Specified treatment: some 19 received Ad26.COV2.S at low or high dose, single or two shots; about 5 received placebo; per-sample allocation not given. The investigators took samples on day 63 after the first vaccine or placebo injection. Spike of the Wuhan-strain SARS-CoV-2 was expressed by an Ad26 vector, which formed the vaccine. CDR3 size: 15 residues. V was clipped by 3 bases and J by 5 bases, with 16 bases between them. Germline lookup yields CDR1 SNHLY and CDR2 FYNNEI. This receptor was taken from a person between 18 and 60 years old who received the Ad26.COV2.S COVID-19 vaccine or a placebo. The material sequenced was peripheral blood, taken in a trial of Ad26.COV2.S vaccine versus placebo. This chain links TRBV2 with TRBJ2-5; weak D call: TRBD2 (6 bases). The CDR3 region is CASSDYGLARETQYF. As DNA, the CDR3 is TGTGCCAGCAGTGATTACGGCCTAGCGCGGGAGACCCAGTACTTC.